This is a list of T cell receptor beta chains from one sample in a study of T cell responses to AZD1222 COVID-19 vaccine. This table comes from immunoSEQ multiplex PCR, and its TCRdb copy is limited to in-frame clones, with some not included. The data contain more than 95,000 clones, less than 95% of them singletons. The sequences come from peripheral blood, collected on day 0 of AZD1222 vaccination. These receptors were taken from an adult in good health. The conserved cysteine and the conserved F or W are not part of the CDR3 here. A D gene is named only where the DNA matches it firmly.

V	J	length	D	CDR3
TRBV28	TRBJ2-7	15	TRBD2	ASSLLSGASGGYEQY
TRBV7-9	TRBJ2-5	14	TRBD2	ASSLLAGGGQETQY
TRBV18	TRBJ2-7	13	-	ASSPGAENTYEQY
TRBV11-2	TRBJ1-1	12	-	ASSKTGANTEAF
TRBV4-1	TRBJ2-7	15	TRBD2	ASSPTSGGSFSYEQY
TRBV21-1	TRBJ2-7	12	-	ASSNTGTGGEQY
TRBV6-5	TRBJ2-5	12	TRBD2	ASQPSGGVETQY
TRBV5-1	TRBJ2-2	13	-	ASSLGLGNTGELF
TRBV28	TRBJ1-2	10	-	AHQRGNYGYT
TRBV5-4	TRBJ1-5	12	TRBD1	ASSADRGSQPQH
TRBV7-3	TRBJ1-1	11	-	ASSPGWSGEAF
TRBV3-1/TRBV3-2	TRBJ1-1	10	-	ASSPRGTEAF
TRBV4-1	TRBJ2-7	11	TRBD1	ASSDRVTYEQY
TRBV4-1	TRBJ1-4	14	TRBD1	ASSHLIDRGLGKLF
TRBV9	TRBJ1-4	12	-	ASGQGLSKEKLF
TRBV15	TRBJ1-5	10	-	ATSRGGQPQH
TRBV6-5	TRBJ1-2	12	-	ASSYSTGTYGYT
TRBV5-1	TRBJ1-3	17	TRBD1	ASSPLLPGQKSSGNTIY
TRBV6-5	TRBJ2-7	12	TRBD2	ASRVAGAPYEQY
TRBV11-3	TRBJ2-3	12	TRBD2	ASSPPTSPDTQY
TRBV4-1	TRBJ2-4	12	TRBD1	ASSFQGAQNIQY
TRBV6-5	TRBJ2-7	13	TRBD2	ASSPLAGGNYEQY